This T cell receptor beta chain was captured by sequencing in a study of technical replicates of blood from a few donors. This table comes from immunoSEQ multiplex PCR, and its TCRdb copy is limited to in-frame clones, with some not included. The sample contains under 90,000 clones, roughly 94% of which appear only once. Material: T cells isolated from PBMCs. The TCR was taken from a human donor in good health.

Here the CDR3 reads CASTTGQDPYNEQFF. The CDR3 DNA follows: TGTGCCAGCACTACGGGACAGGATCCCTACAATGAGCAGTTCTTC. V gene TRBV6-1 combines with J gene TRBJ2-1; 8 bases match TRBD1. Germline CDR1 and CDR2: MNHNS and SASEGT. The CDR3 runs 15 residues. V lost 7 bases, J lost 2 bases, and 7 bases stayed unmatched.